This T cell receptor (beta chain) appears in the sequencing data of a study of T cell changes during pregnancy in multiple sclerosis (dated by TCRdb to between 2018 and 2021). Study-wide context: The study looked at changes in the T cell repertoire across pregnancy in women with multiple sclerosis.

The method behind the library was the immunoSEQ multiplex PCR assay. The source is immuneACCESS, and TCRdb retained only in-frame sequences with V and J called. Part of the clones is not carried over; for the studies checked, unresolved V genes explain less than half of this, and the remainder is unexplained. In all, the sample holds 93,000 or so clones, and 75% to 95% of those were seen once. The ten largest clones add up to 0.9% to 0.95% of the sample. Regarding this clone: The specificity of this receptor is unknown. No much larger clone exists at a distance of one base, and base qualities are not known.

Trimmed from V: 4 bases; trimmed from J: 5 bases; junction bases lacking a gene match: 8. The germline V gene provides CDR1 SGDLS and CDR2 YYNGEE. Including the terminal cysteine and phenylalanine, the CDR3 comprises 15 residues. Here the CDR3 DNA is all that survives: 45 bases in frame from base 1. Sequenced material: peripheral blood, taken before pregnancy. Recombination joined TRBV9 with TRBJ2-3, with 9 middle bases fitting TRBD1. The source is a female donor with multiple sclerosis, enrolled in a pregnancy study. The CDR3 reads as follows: CASSPEDRGIDTQYF. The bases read TGTGCCAGCAGCCCCGAGGACAGGGGTATAGATACGCAGTATTTT.